One T cell receptor beta chain is described in this entry. This sample was included in a study of blood T cell repertoires in COVID-19. As for the study in general: From the United States, Italy and Spain came samples of acute and convalescent COVID-19.

Clones were read by immunoSEQ multiplex PCR, and TCRdb kept only the in-frame ones, dropping some. This sample has around 300,000 clones, with roughly 90% found just once. Sequenced input: peripheral blood. The sequence was collected from a man aged 18 to 35 with active or convalescent COVID-19.

CDR3 DNA: TGTGCCAGCAGTTTTGGGACAGGGGAAGCTTTCTTT. This gives the protein CASSFGTGEAFF. The V call is TRBV27, the J call TRBJ1-1; 9 bases are a match to TRBD1. This CDR3 region has 12 residues. Per the germline V gene, CDR1 is MNHEY and CDR2 is SMNVEV (reference sequence). The V segment lost 3 bases and the J segment 8 bases; nucleotides outside the gene matches: 1.